This T cell receptor beta chain appears in the sequencing data of a study of T cell changes during pregnancy in multiple sclerosis. From germline, CDR1 is GTSNPN and CDR2 SVGIG (reference sequence). The CDR3 totals 13 residues. With 1 base clipped from V and 5 bases from J, the junction kept 4 bases outside the gene matches. The repertoire was sequenced with immunoSEQ multiplex PCR; TCRdb's copy has only in-frame clones and lacks some. The sample yields 45,000 to 50,000 clones, roughly nine tenths seen once. The rearrangement uses TRBV30 and TRBJ1-2; 7 positions match TRBD1. The sequences come from CD4+ T cells from peripheral blood mononuclear cells, collected in the second trimester of pregnancy. This clonotype was sampled from a female donor in good health, enrolled as a control in a pregnancy study. The CDR3 spells CAWSEVQGYGYTF. The CDR3, as DNA: TGTGCCTGGAGTGAGGTACAGGGGTATGGCTACACCTTC.